A single sample gave rise to the 16 T cell receptor beta chains below, sequenced in a study of shared clonotypes between healthy human individuals. Clones were read by immunoSEQ multiplex PCR, and TCRdb kept only the in-frame ones, dropping some. The sample records roughly 2,500,000 clones, roughly 93% being singletons. Sequenced material: naive CD4+ T cells from PBMCs. Subset denoted: CD45RA+ positively selected. Every receptor here comes from a man aged 18 to 30 in good health. Some clones in this sample may be carry-over from other donors' samples.

The chain carries TRBV4-3 and TRBJ2-1; a weak D match, TRBD1 (6 bases). The length of the CDR3 is 16 residues. Germline values: CDR1 LGHNA, CDR2 YSLEER. The V gene lost 0 bases and the J gene lost 3 bases, with 12 bases spanning the gap. This CDR3 reads CASSQEGGLIYNEQFF. The CDR3 DNA is TGCGCCAGCAGCCAAGAAGGGGGTCTGATCTACAATGAGCAGTTCTTC.

This chain uses TRBV11-2 with TRBJ2-1; TRBD2 matches 14 bases. CDR3 length: 14 residues. The ends lost 5 bases at V and 12 bases at J; junction bases unmatched: 6. Germline V gene sequence: CDR1 SGHAT, CDR2 FQNNGV. DNA for the CDR3: TGTGCCAGCAGCCCCGGGACTAGCGGGAGATGGCAGTTCTTC. It specifies CASSPGTSGRWQFF.

This CDR3 is CASSLGDSLAKNIQYF. In nucleotides, the CDR3 is TGTGCCAGCAGCTTAGGCGACAGCTTAGCCAAAAACATTCAGTACTTC. V gene TRBV7-9 combines with J gene TRBJ2-4, with TRBD1 as a possible D gene (5 bases). V was clipped by 1 base and J by 0 bases, with 10 bases between them. The CDR3 totals 16 residues. CDR1 is SEHNR, CDR2 FQNEAQ, per germline (reference sequence).

This clone was observed a single time. V is TRBV7-2 and J is TRBJ2-7; a possible D gene is TRBD2 (6 bases). The CDR3 has 12 residues. Per germline, CDR1 SGHTA and CDR2 FQGNSA. The V end lost 2 bases, the J end lost 10 bases, and 12 bases lay between the germline ends. The CDR3 sequence is CASSLYAGLQYF. The CDR3 DNA is TGTGCCAGCAGCTTATATGCGGGACTCCAGTACTTC.

This chain's CDR3 is CASSVDTVSEKLFF. Here the CDR3 DNA reads TGTGCCAGCAGCGTGGATACAGTTTCGGAAAAACTGTTTTTT. The chain has TRBV9 and TRBJ1-4, with D unclear. The CDR3 is made up of 14 amino acids. V lost 2 bases and J lost 8, with 13 bases in between. Germline CDR1 and CDR2: SGDLS and YYNGEE.

J is TRBJ1-5 and V is TRBV19, with a possible D match to TRBD1 (6 bases). With 2 bases removed from V and 6 bases from J, the gap between germline ends came to 14 bases. CDR3 size: 15 residues. CDR1 and CDR2 from the germline V gene are LNHDA and SQIVND (reference sequence). CDR3 DNA: TGTGCCAGTAGTATATCGGCTCCAGGGGTTCAGCCCCAGCATTTT. Its translation: CASSISAPGVQPQHF.

For this clone: Other nucleotide sequences in the sample specify the same CDR3. The chain uses TRBV2 and TRBJ2-1; D is unresolved. The CDR3 covers 10 residues. The germline CDR1 and CDR2 sequences are SNHLY and FYNNEI. The ends were cut back, 6 bases at V and 7 bases at J, with 4 bases in the middle. CDR3 sequence: CASSRNEQFF. The CDR3 region has the DNA TGTGCCAGCAGCAGGAATGAGCAGTTCTTC. Variable domain in full (rest from reference TRBV2 and TRBJ2-1): EPEVTQTPSHQVTQMGQEVILRCVPISNHLYFYWYRQILGQKVEFLVSFYNNEISEKSEIFDDQFSVERPDGSNFTLKIRSTKLEDSAMYFCASSRNEQFFGPGTRLTVL.

The J gene is TRBJ1-1, the V gene TRBV5-1; TRBD1 agrees at 10 bases. This CDR3 has 14 residues. Germline lookup yields CDR1 SGHRS and CDR2 YFSETQ. J lost 6 bases, V lost 3 bases, and 5 bases had no gene match. The CDR3 region is CASSSMTGGAEAFF. In DNA form, the CDR3 reads TGCGCCAGCAGCTCTATGACAGGGGGCGCTGAAGCTTTCTTT.

V gene TRBV5-5 combines with J gene TRBJ2-7; D is possibly TRBD1 or TRBD2 (5 bases each). V was cut by 4 bases and J by 2 bases, with 13 bases left in between. CDR1 is SGHKS and CDR2 is YYEKEE in the germline V gene (reference sequence). The CDR3 contains 14 residues. CDR3 sequence reads: CASSPGTETYEQYF. As DNA, the CDR3 is TGTGCCAGCAGCCCAGGGACGGAGACCTACGAGCAGTACTTC.

The chain carries TRBV29-1 and TRBJ2-7, with TRBD1 matching 7 bases. Germline V gene lookup returns CDR1 SQVTM and CDR2 ANQGSEA. CDR3 length equals 13 residues. V lost 6 bases and J lost 0; bases outside the gene matches: 5. DNA of the CDR3: TGCAGCGTGGGGACAGATCGCTCCTACGAGCAGTACTTC. Translating gives CSVGTDRSYEQYF.

This clone turned up a few times. The CDR3 here is CASSYSGTPGNTIYF. The CDR3 DNA is TGTGCCAGCAGTTACTCCGGCACACCAGGAAACACCATATATTTT. The chain is built from TRBV9 and TRBJ1-3; D gene unclear. V lost 5 bases and J lost 4, with 16 bases in between. The germline CDR1 and CDR2 sequences are SGDLS and YYNGEE. This CDR3 is built from 15 residues.

The rearrangement links TRBV28 to TRBJ1-2, with TRBD1 matching over 10 bases. Germline CDR1 and CDR2: MDHEN and SYDVKM. J lost 8 bases, V lost 0 bases, and 12 bases had no gene match. The CDR3 runs 17 residues. CDR3 sequence reads: CASSLWAAGQGPWGYTF. For the CDR3, the DNA is TGTGCCAGCAGTTTATGGGCCGCGGGACAGGGGCCGTGGGGCTACACCTTC.

The genes are TRBV7-8 and TRBJ2-3; 12 nucleotides line up with TRBD2. Germline values: CDR1 SGHVS, CDR2 FQNEAQ. The V and J ends lost 1 base and 9 bases, in that order; junction bases with no gene match: 8. The CDR3 has 16 amino acids. Here the CDR3 reads CASSLVSSGRGETQYF. In DNA form, the CDR3 reads TGTGCCAGCAGCTTAGTATCTAGCGGGAGGGGAGAGACGCAGTATTTT.

This chain links TRBV27 with TRBJ2-5; 7 bases fit TRBD1. Germline lookup yields CDR1 MNHEY and CDR2 SMNVEV (reference sequence). This CDR3 spans 15 amino acids. V trimming: 3 bases; J trimming: 3 bases; junction bases outside the gene matches: 7. CDR3 nucleotides: TGTGCCAGCAGTTTCTGGACAGGCGCTAAAGAGACCCAGTACTTC. It specifies CASSFWTGAKETQYF.

The rearrangement joins TRBV27 to TRBJ1-4, with D unresolved. V was clipped by 6 bases and J by 3 bases, with 8 bases between them. The CDR3 extends over 13 amino acids. Per germline, CDR1 MNHEY and CDR2 SMNVEV (reference sequence). The CDR3 here is CASRLWANEKLFF. Written as DNA, the CDR3 is TGTGCCAGCAGGTTGTGGGCTAATGAAAAACTGTTTTTT.

This chain connects TRBV7-2 to TRBJ1-1; 7 nucleotides match TRBD1. Trimming took 3 bases from V and 1 from J; bases not matched to a gene: 2. This CDR3 comprises 14 residues. Germline-derived CDR1 and CDR2 are SGHTA and FQGNSA. As DNA, the CDR3 is TGTGCCAGCAGCTTGGGACAGCAGAACACTGAAGCTTTCTTT. This sequence encodes CASSLGQQNTEAFF.